Shown below are 29 T cell receptor beta chains from a single sample sequenced in a study of T cell clonality in common variable immunodeficiency. Study-level points and caveats: Common variable immunodeficiency TCR beta sequences reportedly had fewer deletions and N-nucleotide insertions.

These receptors have no known antigen. Profiling relied on immunoSEQ multiplex PCR, and the TCRdb table lists in-frame clones only, not all of them. The sample presents tens of thousands of clones, none singletons. Sequencing used peripheral blood mononuclear cells. The origin of the receptors is a human donor with common variable immunodeficiency.

This clone occurred a few times. The read ends 3 residues shy of where the CDR3 ends; the end is completed using the germline J gene. The chain recombines TRBV5-6 with TRBJ2-7, with 8 bases matching TRBD1. The CDR3 runs 14 residues. Losses at the gene ends were 5 bases for V and 3 bases for J; bases not matched to a gene: 7. CDR1 and CDR2 (germline): SGHDT, YYEEEE. CDR3 amino acids: CASRRTGGVYEQYF. CDR3 DNA, as far as it was read: TGTGCCAGCAGGCGTACAGGGGGAGTCTACGAG.

Comment on this clone: The missing CDR3 end, 3 residues past where the read stops, is filled in from the germline J gene. The V call is TRBV18, the J call TRBJ1-1; the match to TRBD1 covers 12 bases. V gave up 6 bases and J gave up 4 bases; unmatched junction bases: 9. The CDR3 spans 16 residues. The germline CDR1 and CDR2 sequences are KGHSH and LQKENI. The DNA read from the CDR3 is TGTGCCAGCTCGGAGGGACAGGGGGCGGGGAGCACTGAA. Its translation: CASSEGQGAGSTE. The whole CDR3 sequence reads CASSEGQGAGSTEAFF.

This clone has more than one count but fewer than ten. The observed sequence ends 3 residues before the CDR3 terminus, with the missing tail filled in from the germline J gene. The J gene is TRBJ1-6, the V gene TRBV2; D is possibly TRBD1 (5 bases). Trimming cost V 7 bases and J 10 bases, with 17 bases left between them. From germline, CDR1 is SNHLY and CDR2 FYNNEI. The CDR3 extends over 14 amino acids. The DNA read from the CDR3 is TGTGCCAGCACGCCGGTTCAGGGTGGGTCACCC. It is translated as CASTPVQGGSP. The full CDR3 sequence reads CASTPVQGGSPLHF.

As for this clone: From the germline J gene comes the end of the CDR3, since the read stops 3 residues before it. V is TRBV7-8 and J is TRBJ2-3, with a tentative D call TRBD2 (5 bases). Trimming cost V 1 base and J 8 bases, with 16 bases left between them. The CDR3 covers 15 residues. The V gene's germline CDR1 is SGHVS and CDR2 FQNEAQ. The CDR3 sequence is CASSLGLGGASTQYF. Incomplete CDR3 DNA: TGTGCCAGCAGCTTAGGCCTAGGAGGTGCTTCTACG.

In this sample, this clone turned up a few times. The CDR3 extends 3 residues past the end of the read, so its final part is completed from the germline J gene. The chain combines TRBV30 with TRBJ1-3; TRBD1 is a possible D gene (5 bases). CDR1 and CDR2 from the germline V gene are GTSNPN and SVGIG (reference sequence). The CDR3 has 13 amino acids. V gave up 1 base and J gave up 8 bases, with 12 bases separating them. The sequenced CDR3 bases are TGTGCCTGGAGTGCAGGGCCCAAGGACACC. This sequence encodes CAWSAGPKDT. Given in full, the CDR3 is CAWSAGPKDTIYF.

This clone was seen a handful of times. With the read ending 3 residues before the CDR3 end, the germline J gene is used to fill in that end. The chain carries TRBV7-2 and TRBJ2-7; 7 nucleotides match TRBD1. Germline values: CDR1 SGHTA, CDR2 FQGNSA. The CDR3 contains 13 residues. V shed 3 bases and J 3 bases; nucleotides not matched to a gene: 2. The sequenced CDR3 bases are TGTGCCAGCAGCTTCCCAGGGGGCTACGAG. It is translated as CASSFPGGYE. The whole CDR3 reads CASSFPGGYEQYF.

A few counts support this clone. The observed sequence ends 3 residues before the CDR3 terminus, with the missing tail filled in from the germline J gene. The chain is built from TRBV18 and TRBJ2-2, with a weak D call TRBD1 (8 bases). This CDR3 region has 21 residues. The germline V gene encodes CDR1 KGHSH and CDR2 LQKENI. The V end was cut by 2 bases, the J end by 1 base, with 26 bases between. The covered CDR3 bases are TGTGCCAGCTCACCAGAGACAGGGGAGGGCCGAGCGGGACTGAACACCGGGGAG. It is translated as CASSPETGEGRAGLNTGE. From start to end, the CDR3 is CASSPETGEGRAGLNTGELFF.

In its sample, this clone was seen a few times. The missing CDR3 end, 3 residues past where the read stops, is filled in from the germline J gene. The chain uses TRBV7-9 and TRBJ2-7; 9 positions agree with TRBD2. CDR3 length: 14 residues. From germline, CDR1 is SEHNR and CDR2 FQNEAQ (reference sequence). V was clipped by 3 bases and J by 3 bases; unmatched bases: 3. CDR3 DNA, as far as it was read: TGTGCCAGCAGCTTCGATAGCGGGAGCTACGAG. This codes for CASSFDSGSYE. The CDR3 reads in full as CASSFDSGSYEQYF.

To note about this clone: The read ends 3 residues before the CDR3 terminus; that terminus is restored from the germline J gene. J is TRBJ2-3 and V is TRBV11-2; TRBD1 agrees at 8 bases. CDR1 SGHAT and CDR2 FQNNGV come from the germline V gene. The V and J ends lost 4 bases and 1 base, in that order; junction bases with no gene match: 4. The CDR3 length is 15 residues. The DNA read from the CDR3 is TGTGCCAGCAGCTGGACAGGGCCTCGCACAGATACG. Its translation: CASSWTGPRTDT. The CDR3 in full is CASSWTGPRTDTQYF. Variable domain in full (rest from reference TRBV11-2 and TRBJ2-3): EAGVAQSPRYKIIEKRQSVAFWCNPISGHATLYWYQQILGQGPKLLIQFQNNGVVDDSQLPKDRFSAERLKGVDSTLKIQPAKLEDSAVYLCASSWTGPRTDTQYFGPGTRLTVL.

This clone was seen only a few times. Read coverage stops 3 residues before the CDR3 terminus; the germline J gene supplies the remainder. The gene calls are TRBV5-1 and TRBJ2-4, with D perhaps matching TRBD1 (6 bases). Germline V CDR1 and CDR2: SGHRS, YFSETQ. The CDR3 has 17 amino acids. V was pared by 3 bases and J by 9 bases, with 25 bases between. CDR3 bases read: TGCGCCAGCAGCTCCATACCGGGACACGAATATGGTGGCATT. Translated: CASSSIPGHEYGGI. The whole CDR3 reads CASSSIPGHEYGGIQYF.

This clone was picked up many times. The read gets to within 3 residues of the CDR3 end, and the germline J gene fills in the rest. The J gene is TRBJ2-1, the V gene TRBV20-1; 12 bases are a match to TRBD2. CDR1 and CDR2 from the germline V gene are DFQATT and SNEGSKA (reference sequence). The length of the CDR3 is 14 residues. V shed 1 base and J 9 bases; nucleotides not matched to a gene: 4. The part of the CDR3 DNA that was read is TGCAGTGCTAGAGGACTAGCGGGGGTGTTTGAG. Amino acids: CSARGLAGVFE. The full CDR3 sequence reads CSARGLAGVFEQFF.

This clone was seen repeatedly, ten times or more. The read terminates 3 residues before the CDR3 end, so the remaining end is supplied by the germline J gene. The chain is built from TRBV29-1 and TRBJ2-5; 7 nucleotides line up with TRBD1. Per the germline V gene, CDR1 is SQVTM and CDR2 is ANQGSEA. The CDR3 is 13 residues long. With 4 bases clipped from V and 3 bases from J, the junction kept 5 bases outside the gene matches. The CDR3 is CSVVPDRKETQYF. The DNA read from the CDR3 is TGCAGCGTTGTCCCGGACAGGAAAGAGACC.

Ten or more counts support this clone. From the germline J gene comes the end of the CDR3, since the read stops 3 residues before it. This chain links TRBV14 with TRBJ2-3, with 12 nucleotides matching TRBD2. The CDR3 covers 15 residues. CDR1 SGHDN and CDR2 FVKESK come from the germline V gene. The junction had 5 bases not matched to a gene; V was cut back by 4 bases and J by 6 bases. The part of the CDR3 DNA that was read is TGTGCCAGCAGCCCACTAGCGGGGGGCTTCGATACG. The encoded protein is CASSPLAGGFDT. The whole CDR3 protein is CASSPLAGGFDTQYF.

Ten or more counts support this clone. The read gets to within 3 residues of the CDR3 end, and the germline J gene fills in the rest. The chain employs TRBV2 and TRBJ1-2; TRBD1 might be the D (5 bases). The V gene's germline CDR1 is SNHLY and CDR2 FYNNEI. The CDR3 loop spans 12 amino acids. The sequenced part of the CDR3 DNA is TGTGCCAGCAAGGGTCAGGGTCGAGGC. Residues: CASKGQGRG. In full, the CDR3 is CASKGQGRGYTF.

Worth noting for this clone: The observed sequence ends 3 residues before the CDR3 terminus, with the missing tail filled in from the germline J gene. The gene calls are TRBV2 and TRBJ1-5; possibly TRBD1 for D (5 bases). Germline assignment: CDR1 SNHLY and CDR2 FYNNEI. Trimming removed 7 bases at V and 3 bases at J, with 13 bases between. The CDR3 length is 14 residues. The sequenced part of the CDR3 DNA is TGTGCCAGCAAGGAGACAGCGTACAATCAGCCC. It encodes CASKETAYNQP. The entire CDR3 protein reads CASKETAYNQPQHF.

This clone was seen many times. Sequencing ends 3 residues short of the CDR3 end; the germline J gene provides the rest. The chain has TRBV29-1 and TRBJ1-1, with 9 bases matching TRBD1. V trimming: 6 bases; J trimming: 2 bases; junction bases outside the gene matches: 4. The CDR3 runs 13 residues. Germline V gene data show CDR1 as SQVTM and CDR2 as ANQGSEA. CDR3 DNA, as far as it was read: TGCAGCGTCAAAACAGGGGGCAACACTGAA. This gives the protein CSVKTGGNTE. The whole CDR3 protein is CSVKTGGNTEAFF.

This clone has a handful of counts. Read data end 3 residues before the CDR3 end; the end is taken from the germline J gene. This chain joins TRBV2 and TRBJ1-5; D not certain. V was trimmed by 6 bases and J by 1 base, leaving 7 bases between them. This CDR3 is built from 13 residues. CDR1 and CDR2 from the germline V gene are SNHLY and FYNNEI. CDR3 DNA, as far as it was read: TGTGCCAGCAGCCGAGCCAGCAATCAGCCC. It yields the protein CASSRASNQP. The whole CDR3 is CASSRASNQPQHF.

This clone was recorded at least ten times. The read is 3 residues too short to cover the CDR3 end, so that end is filled in from the germline J gene. J is TRBJ2-5 and V is TRBV19, with D possibly TRBD1 on 5 matching bases. V was trimmed by 1 base and J by 4 bases, leaving 13 bases between them. Germline V gene lookup returns CDR1 LNHDA and CDR2 SQIVND (reference sequence). This CDR3 is 15 amino acids long. The CDR3 bases that were read are TGTGCCAGTAGTATAGTCAGCAGGGTGCGAGAGACC. Translating gives CASSIVSRVRET. The whole CDR3 protein reads CASSIVSRVRETQYF.

This clone occurred a few times. The read terminates 3 residues ahead of where the CDR3 ends, so the germline J gene completes it. This chain links TRBV19 with TRBJ2-2, with 9 bases fitting TRBD1. This CDR3 has 15 residues. V lost 6 bases and J lost 5; bases outside the gene matches: 7. CDR1 and CDR2 from the germline V gene are LNHDA and SQIVND (reference sequence). The sequenced CDR3 bases are TGTGCCAGTAGCAAAAGACAGGGGGTGACCGGGGAG. It is translated as CASSKRQGVTGE. The complete CDR3 reads CASSKRQGVTGELFF.

This clone has more than one count but fewer than ten. The read is 3 residues too short to cover the CDR3 end, so that end is filled in from the germline J gene. This sequence joins TRBV30 and TRBJ2-7, with 7 bases lining up with TRBD1. Germline CDR1 reads GTSNPN; CDR2 reads SVGIG (reference sequence). The junction had 4 bases not matched to a gene; V was cut back by 0 bases and J by 5 bases. The CDR3 spans 13 residues. The CDR3 DNA, read in part, is TGTGCCTGGAGTGTACAGGGGAGAAACGAG. Residues: CAWSVQGRNE. The full CDR3 protein is CAWSVQGRNEQYF.

This clone was observed at least ten times. The CDR3 end falls 3 residues outside the read, so it is completed with the germline J gene. The chain has TRBV11-3 and TRBJ2-1; the match to TRBD2 covers 9 bases. V shed 5 bases and J 5 bases; nucleotides not matched to a gene: 4. This CDR3 comprises 14 residues. Germline CDR1 SGHNT, CDR2 YENEEA. The CDR3 bases that were read are TGTGCCAGCAGCACAGGGACTAGCCACAATGAG. Its protein is CASSTGTSHNE. The full CDR3 protein is CASSTGTSHNEQFF.

This clone was detected only a few times. The read falls 3 residues short of the CDR3 end, and the missing part is taken from the germline J gene. The chain uses TRBV13 and TRBJ1-2, with D maybe TRBD1 (6 bases). The CDR3 loop spans 13 amino acids. CDR1 and CDR2 from the germline V gene are PRHDT and FYEKMQ (reference sequence). V lost 8 bases and J lost 6, with 16 bases in between. The covered CDR3 bases are TGTGCCAGCGGCGAGCGGGGGGGCCATGGC. It translates to CASGERGGHG. The full CDR3 is CASGERGGHGYTF.

This clone came up a few times. The read is 3 residues too short to cover the CDR3 end, so that end is filled in from the germline J gene. V usage is TRBV18 and J usage is TRBJ2-7, with 9 nucleotides matching TRBD1. Looked up from germline, CDR1 is KGHSH and CDR2 is LQKENI. The length of the CDR3 is 17 residues. V was clipped by 6 bases and J by 4 bases; unmatched bases: 16. The chain's CDR3 is CASSGTGLQRDRYEQYF. Incomplete CDR3 DNA: TGTGCCAGCTCGGGGACAGGGCTACAGCGGGATCGGTACGAG.

To note about this clone: The missing CDR3 end, 3 residues past where the read stops, is filled in from the germline J gene. This sequence joins TRBV7-2 and TRBJ2-7; TRBD1 aligns across 10 bases. V shed 2 bases, J shed 6 bases, and the junction held 7 bases outside the gene matches. In germline, CDR1 is SGHTA, CDR2 FQGNSA. The CDR3 runs 15 residues. The sequenced CDR3 bases are TGTGCCAGCAGCTTATATGGGACAGGGGTAGGCGAG. Protein product: CASSLYGTGVGE. The CDR3 as a whole reads CASSLYGTGVGEQYF.

The sample holds many counts of this clone. The sequence runs out 3 residues before the end of the CDR3; the remainder is reconstructed from the germline J gene. V is TRBV14 and J is TRBJ2-7; 8 nucleotides align to TRBD2. J gave up 3 bases and V 3 bases, and 7 bases lay outside the gene matches. Germline V gene sequence: CDR1 SGHDN, CDR2 FVKESK. CDR3 length: 15 amino acids. The CDR3 bases that were read are TGTGCCAGCAGCCAGGATGGCGGGAGGTTCTACGAG. Translation: CASSQDGGRFYE. In full, the CDR3 is CASSQDGGRFYEQYF.

A note on this clone: The read halts 3 residues ahead of the CDR3 end, with the missing end drawn from the germline J gene. The chain uses TRBV6-1 and TRBJ2-3; D is unclear. The germline CDR1 and CDR2 sequences are MNHNS and SASEGT. V was pared by 4 bases and J by 4 bases, with 3 bases between. The CDR3 runs to 11 residues. CDR3: CASSASDTQYF. CDR3 DNA, as far as it was read: TGTGCCAGCAGTGCGTCAGATACG.

This clone was recorded at least ten times. The junction departs from germline at one end; a sequencing error may be responsible. The read is 3 residues too short to cover the CDR3 end, so that end is filled in from the germline J gene. The V and J genes are TRBV7-7 and TRBJ2-5, with D perhaps given as TRBD1 or TRBD2 (5 bases each). Per germline, CDR1 SSHAT and CDR2 FNYEAQ (reference sequence). CDR3 length equals 14 residues. The CDR3 DNA, read in part, is TGTGCTAGCAGCAAGGGCAGGGAGCTGGAGACC. Translated: CASSKGRELET. The whole CDR3 region reads CASSKGRELETQYF.

Notes on this clone: Coverage ceases 3 residues before the CDR3 finishes, and the germline J gene fills in the end. The chain recombines TRBV6-2 or TRBV6-3 with TRBJ1-6; D is possibly TRBD1 (6 bases). Trimming stripped 6 bases from V and 0 bases from J, with 15 bases between. Germline CDR1 is MNHEY and CDR2 is SVGEGT. The CDR3 is made up of 17 amino acids. The part of the CDR3 DNA that was read is TGTGCCAGCAGCTCTTTAACAGGGAGCTCCTATAATTCACCC. Translating gives CASSSLTGSSYNSP. The CDR3 as a whole reads CASSSLTGSSYNSPLHF.

On this clone itself: The read terminates 3 residues ahead of where the CDR3 ends, so the germline J gene completes it. V gene TRBV7-8 combines with J gene TRBJ2-5; D uncertain. Germline CDR1 is SGHVS and CDR2 is FQNEAQ. Trimming cost V 4 bases and J 6 bases, with 12 bases left between them. This CDR3 is 13 amino acids long. CDR3 in amino acids: CASSSVVAQTQYF. The CDR3 DNA, read in part, is TGTGCCAGCAGCTCGGTGGTAGCTCAGACC. The variable domain in full, completed from reference TRBV7-8 and TRBJ2-5, reads GAGVSQSPRYKVAKRGQDVALRCDPISGHVSLFWYQQALGQGPEFLTYFQNEAQLDKSGLPSDRFFAERPEGSVSTLKIQRTQQEDSAVYLCASSSVVAQTQYFGPGTRLLVL.